The sequence of this T cell receptor beta chain was determined in a study of blood T cell repertoires in COVID-19. Study as a whole: T cells, B-cell-depleted T cells, or PBMCs supplied cDNA or gDNA.

The CDR3 contains 16 residues. CDR1 SGHNT and CDR2 YYREEE come from the germline V gene (reference sequence). V dropped 7 bases and J dropped 2 bases, with 21 bases sitting between them. In the original workflow: Amplifying reference gene primers gave estimates of nucleated cell counts. Clones were read by immunoSEQ multiplex PCR, and TCRdb kept only the in-frame ones, dropping some. V and J calls and clone size follow that table, whereas D and trimming were derived from the DNA. The sample records 150,000 to 200,000 clones, over 75% being singletons. Only a few counts were recorded for this clone. The sequence came from a man between 65 and 80 years old with acute or convalescent COVID-19. Sequencing input: peripheral blood. The chain carries TRBV5-4 and TRBJ2-5, with D perhaps matching TRBD1 (5 bases). The CDR3 is CASRRGMTERQETQYF. Written as DNA, the CDR3 is TGTGCCAGCCGCAGAGGTATGACAGAAAGACAAGAGACCCAGTACTTC.